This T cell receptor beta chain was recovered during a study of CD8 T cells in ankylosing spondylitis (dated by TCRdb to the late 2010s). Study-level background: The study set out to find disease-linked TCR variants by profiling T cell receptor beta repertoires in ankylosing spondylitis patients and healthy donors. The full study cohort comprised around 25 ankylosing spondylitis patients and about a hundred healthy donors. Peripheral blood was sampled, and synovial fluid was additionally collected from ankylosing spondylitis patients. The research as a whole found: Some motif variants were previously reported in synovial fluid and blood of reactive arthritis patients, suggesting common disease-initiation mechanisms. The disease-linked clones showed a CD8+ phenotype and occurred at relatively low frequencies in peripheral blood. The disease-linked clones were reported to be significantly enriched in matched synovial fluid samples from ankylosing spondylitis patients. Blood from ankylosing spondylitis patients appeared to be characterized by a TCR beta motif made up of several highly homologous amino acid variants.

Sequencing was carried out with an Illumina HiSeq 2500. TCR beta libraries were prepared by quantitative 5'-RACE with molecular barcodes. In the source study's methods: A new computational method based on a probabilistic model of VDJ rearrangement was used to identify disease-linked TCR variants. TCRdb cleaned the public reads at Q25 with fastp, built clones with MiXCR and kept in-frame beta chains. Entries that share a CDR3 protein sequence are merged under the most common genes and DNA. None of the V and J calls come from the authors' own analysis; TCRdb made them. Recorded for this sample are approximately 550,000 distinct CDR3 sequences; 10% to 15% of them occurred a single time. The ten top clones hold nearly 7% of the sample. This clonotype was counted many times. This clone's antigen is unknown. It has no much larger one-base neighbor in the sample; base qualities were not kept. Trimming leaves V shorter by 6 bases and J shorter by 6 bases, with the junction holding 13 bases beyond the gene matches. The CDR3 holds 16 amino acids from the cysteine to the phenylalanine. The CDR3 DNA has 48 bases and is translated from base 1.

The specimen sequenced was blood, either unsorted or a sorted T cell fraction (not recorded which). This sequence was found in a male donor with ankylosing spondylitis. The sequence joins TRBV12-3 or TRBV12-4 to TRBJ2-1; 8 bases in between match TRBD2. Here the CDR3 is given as CASRPLVLAGSNEQFF. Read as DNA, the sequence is TGTGCCAGCAGACCGCTAGTTTTAGCGGGAAGCAATGAGCAGTTCTTC.